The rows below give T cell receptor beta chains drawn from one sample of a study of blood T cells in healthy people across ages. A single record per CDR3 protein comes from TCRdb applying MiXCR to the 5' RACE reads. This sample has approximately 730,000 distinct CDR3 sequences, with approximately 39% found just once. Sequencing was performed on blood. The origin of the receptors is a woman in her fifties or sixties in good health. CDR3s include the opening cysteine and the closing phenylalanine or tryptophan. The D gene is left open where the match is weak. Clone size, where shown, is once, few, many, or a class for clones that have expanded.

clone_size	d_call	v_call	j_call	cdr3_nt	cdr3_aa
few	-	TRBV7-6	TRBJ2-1	TGTGCCAGCAGCTTATCTACCGGGTACAATGAGCAGTTCTTC	CASSLSTGYNEQFF
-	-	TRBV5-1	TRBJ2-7	TGCGCCAGCAGCTTTCTCCCTTCCGGGACAACAGGCGAGCAGTACTTC	CASSFLPSGTTGEQYF
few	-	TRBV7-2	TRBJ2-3	TGTGCCAGCAGCTTAGAGGATTTTAGCTCAGATACGCAGTATTTT	CASSLEDFSSDTQYF
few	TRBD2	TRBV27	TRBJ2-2	TGTGCCAGCAGTTTTCGGCTAGCGGGGGATCCGAACACCGGGGAGCTGTTTTTT	CASSFRLAGDPNTGELFF
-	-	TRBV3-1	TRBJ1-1	TGTGCCAGCAGCCAAGGCGGTTTCGACACTGAAGCTTTCTTT	CASSQGGFDTEAFF
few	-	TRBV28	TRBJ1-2	TGTGCCAGCAGCTGGGGCAGCTATGGCTACACCTTC	CASSWGSYGYTF
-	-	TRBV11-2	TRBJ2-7	TGTGCCAGCAGCCTTCTGGAGGACACCTACGAGCAGTACTTC	CASSLLEDTYEQYF
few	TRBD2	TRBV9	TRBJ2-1	TGTGCCAGCAGCGTAGCCTTACTAGCGGGAGGTCCTAATGAGCAGTTCTTC	CASSVALLAGGPNEQFF
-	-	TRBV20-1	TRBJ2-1	TGCAGTGCTAGAGGACTAACCAACTCCTACAATGAGCAGTTCTTC	CSARGLTNSYNEQFF
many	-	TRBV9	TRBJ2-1	TGTGCCAGCACCGCAGCGGCCAGCTCCTACAATGAGCAGTTCTTC	CASTAAASSYNEQFF
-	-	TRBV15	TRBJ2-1	TGTGCCACCAGCAGAGGACTAATACAAGACAATGAGCAGTTCTTC	CATSRGLIQDNEQFF
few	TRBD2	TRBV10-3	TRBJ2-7	TGTGCCATCAGTGGGGGACTAGCGGAGAACTACGAGCAGTACTTC	CAISGGLAENYEQYF
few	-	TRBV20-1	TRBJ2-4	TGCAGTGCTAGAGTCCGGCTGAAAAACATTCAGTACTTC	CSARVRLKNIQYF
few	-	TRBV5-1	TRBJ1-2	TGCGCCAGCAGCTTCAGAGGAGACTATGGCTACACCTTC	CASSFRGDYGYTF
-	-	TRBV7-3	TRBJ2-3	TGTGCCAGCAGCTCAGGGACACCCGAGGCGGATACGCAGTATTTT	CASSSGTPEADTQYF
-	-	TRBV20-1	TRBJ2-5	TGCAGTGCTAGTGTAGTCGTGGGGGCCCAGTACTTC	CSASVVVGAQYF
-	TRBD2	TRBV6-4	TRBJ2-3	TGTGCCAGCAGTGAGAAGGCGGGAGGGTCAGATACGCAGTATTTT	CASSEKAGGSDTQYF
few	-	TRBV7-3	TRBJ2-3	TGTGCCAGCAGCTCCGGCGCCGCGCCAACAGATACGCAGTATTTT	CASSSGAAPTDTQYF
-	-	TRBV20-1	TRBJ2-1	TGCAGTGCTAGTAGTGGGGGCGCTTCCAATGAGCAGTTCTTC	CSASSGGASNEQFF
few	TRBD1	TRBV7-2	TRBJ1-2	TGTGCCAGCAGCCCCGGGACAGGGAGGGGTAATGGCTACACCTTC	CASSPGTGRGNGYTF
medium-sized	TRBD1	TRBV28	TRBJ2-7	TGTGCCAGCAGCCTTGAGTGGACAGGGGGCTCCTACGAGCAGTACTTC	CASSLEWTGGSYEQYF
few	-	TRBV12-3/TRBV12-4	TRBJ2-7	TGTGCCAGCAGACTCCACGGCTACGAGCAGTACTTC	CASRLHGYEQYF
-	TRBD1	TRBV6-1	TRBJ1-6	TGTGCCAGCAGCCGCGGACAGGGTGGAAATTCACCCCTCCACTTT	CASSRGQGGNSPLHF
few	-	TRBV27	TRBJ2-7	TGTGCCAGCAGTTCGGGCGGGACCACCTACGAGCAGTACTTC	CASSSGGTTYEQYF
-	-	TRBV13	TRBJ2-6	TGTGCCGGCAGCTTGGCTCATGCAGGGTTTGGGGCCAACGTCCTGACTTTC	CAGSLAHAGFGANVLTF
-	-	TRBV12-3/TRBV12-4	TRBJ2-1	TGTGCCAGCTTTGATCCCGGGTCCAAGAGCTTGCATGAGCAGTTCTTC	CASFDPGSKSLHEQFF
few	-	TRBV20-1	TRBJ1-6	TGCAGTGCTAGTGGACGGGGCGCGAATTCACCCCTCCACTTT	CSASGRGANSPLHF
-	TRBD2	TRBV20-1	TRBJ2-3	TGCAGTGCCCCGAAAGGGGCGGGAGATGCAGATACGCAGTATTTT	CSAPKGAGDADTQYF
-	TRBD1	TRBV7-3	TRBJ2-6	TGTGCCAGCAGCTTTTCCGGGACAGGGGTCCCCTCTGGGGCCAACGTCCTGACTTTC	CASSFSGTGVPSGANVLTF
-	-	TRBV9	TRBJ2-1	TGTGCCAGCAGTATGGGACGGGGGTCCTACAATGAGCAGTTCTTC	CASSMGRGSYNEQFF
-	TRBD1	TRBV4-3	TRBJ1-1	TGCGCCAGCAGCCAAGATCCGCAGGGGGTGTATGGTACTGAAGCTTTCTTT	CASSQDPQGVYGTEAFF
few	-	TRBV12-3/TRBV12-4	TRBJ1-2	TGTGCCAGCAGTTTAGTGCCCGACAACTATGGCTACACCTTC	CASSLVPDNYGYTF
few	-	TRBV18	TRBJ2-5	TGTGCCAGCTCACCACCGGGCACGGGAGAGCAAGAGACCCAGTACTTC	CASSPPGTGEQETQYF
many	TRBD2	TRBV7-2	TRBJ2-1	TGTGCCAGCAGCGTAATGGCGGGAGCGTCCAATGAGCAGTTCTTC	CASSVMAGASNEQFF
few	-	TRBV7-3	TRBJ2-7	TGTGCCAGCAGCTCCAGCGAGGCGTACAATGAGCAGTACTTC	CASSSSEAYNEQYF
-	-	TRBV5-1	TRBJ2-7	TGCGCCAGCAGCTTCCTACAGCTAGAGATGGGGTACAATGAGCAGTACTTC	CASSFLQLEMGYNEQYF
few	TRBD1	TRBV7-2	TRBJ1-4	TGTGCCAGCAGCTTAGTACAGGGGGCAGACGAAAAACTGTTTTTT	CASSLVQGADEKLFF
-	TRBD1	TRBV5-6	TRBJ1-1	TGTGCCAGCAGCTCTACAGGGGGGGCGACTGAAGCTTTCTTT	CASSSTGGATEAFF
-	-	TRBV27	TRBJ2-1	TGTGCCAGCAGTTTAACTAGCTTTACCTACAATGAGCAGTTCTTC	CASSLTSFTYNEQFF
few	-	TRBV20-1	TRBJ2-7	TGCAGTGCTAGTCCTACTGAATCAGGGGTTCGACACGAGCAGTACTTC	CSASPTESGVRHEQYF
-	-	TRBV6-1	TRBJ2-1	TGTGCCAGCAGGGACACTTACAATGAGCAGTTCTTC	CASRDTYNEQFF
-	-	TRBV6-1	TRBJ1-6	TGTGCCAGCAGTGATTTACCGCACACCTATAAAGGGGATTCACCCCTCCACTTT	CASSDLPHTYKGDSPLHF
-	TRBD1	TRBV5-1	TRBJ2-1	TGCGCCAGCAGCTTGGATCCAGGGGGCGATGAGCAGTTCTTC	CASSLDPGGDEQFF
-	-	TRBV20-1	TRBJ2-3	TGCAGTGCTAGAATGACTAGGGGGACAGATACGCAGTATTTT	CSARMTRGTDTQYF
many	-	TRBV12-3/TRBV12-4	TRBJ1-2	TGTGCCAGCACTGGCGGGGGGTCAAACTATGGCTACACCTTC	CASTGGGSNYGYTF